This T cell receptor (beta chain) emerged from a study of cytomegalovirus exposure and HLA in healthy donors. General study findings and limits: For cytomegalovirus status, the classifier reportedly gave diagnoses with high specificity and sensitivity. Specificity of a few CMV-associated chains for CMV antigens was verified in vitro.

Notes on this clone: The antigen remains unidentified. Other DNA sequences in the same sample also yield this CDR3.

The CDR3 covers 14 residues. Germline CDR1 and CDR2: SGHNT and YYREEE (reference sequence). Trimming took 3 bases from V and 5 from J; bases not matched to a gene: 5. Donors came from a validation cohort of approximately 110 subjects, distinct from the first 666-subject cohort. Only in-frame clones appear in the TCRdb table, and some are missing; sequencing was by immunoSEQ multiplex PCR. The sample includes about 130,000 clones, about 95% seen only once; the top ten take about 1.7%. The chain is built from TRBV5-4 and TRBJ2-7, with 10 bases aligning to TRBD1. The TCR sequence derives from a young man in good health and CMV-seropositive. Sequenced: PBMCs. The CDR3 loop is CASSSRDRGNEQYF. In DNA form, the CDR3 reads TGTGCCAGCAGCTCCCGGGACAGGGGAAACGAGCAGTACTTC.